The text below deals with one TCR beta chain. This specimen comes from a study of shared T cell receptors in the human thymus. The method was immunoSEQ multiplex PCR; TCRdb's version includes in-frame clones alone and lacks a portion of them. The sample lists roughly 660,000 clones; around nine tenths were seen once. The CDR3 consists of 16 residues. Germline trimming cut 0 bases from V and 5 bases from J; bases unmatched to any gene: 10. Germline V lookup: CDR1 MNHEY, CDR2 SVGAGI. The same specimen was also included in a second study, on human thymus T cells. This second study says: Healthy Finnish infants undergoing corrective surgery for congenital heart defects were used as donors. Thymus pieces cut out during corrective heart surgery were the tissue that was used. An apparent bias in V and J gene usage was seen in thymic and blood repertoires. Related research examined unrelated individuals and reported that their thymic repertoires overlapped highly.

The rearrangement links TRBV6-5 to TRBJ2-7; 7 bases map to TRBD2. This sequence was found in a boy under three years old with a congenital heart defect. The sequenced sample was thymocytes. The CDR3 bases are TGTGCCAGCAGTTACTCGGGCCCACCTACTAGCGACGAGCAGTACTTC. Translation: CASSYSGPPTSDEQYF.